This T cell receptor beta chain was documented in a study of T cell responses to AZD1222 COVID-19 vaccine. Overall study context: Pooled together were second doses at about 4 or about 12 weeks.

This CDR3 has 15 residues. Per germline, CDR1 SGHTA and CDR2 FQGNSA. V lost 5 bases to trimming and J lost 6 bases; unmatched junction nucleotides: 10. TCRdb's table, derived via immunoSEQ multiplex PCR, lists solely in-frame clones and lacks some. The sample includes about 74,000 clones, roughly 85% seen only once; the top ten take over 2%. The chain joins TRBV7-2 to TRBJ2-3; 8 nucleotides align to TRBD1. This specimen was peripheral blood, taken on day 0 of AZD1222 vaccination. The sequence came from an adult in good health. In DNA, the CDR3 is TGTGCCAGCAGCGAAGGGACAGGCCCTTGGGATACGCAGTATTTT. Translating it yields CASSEGTGPWDTQYF.